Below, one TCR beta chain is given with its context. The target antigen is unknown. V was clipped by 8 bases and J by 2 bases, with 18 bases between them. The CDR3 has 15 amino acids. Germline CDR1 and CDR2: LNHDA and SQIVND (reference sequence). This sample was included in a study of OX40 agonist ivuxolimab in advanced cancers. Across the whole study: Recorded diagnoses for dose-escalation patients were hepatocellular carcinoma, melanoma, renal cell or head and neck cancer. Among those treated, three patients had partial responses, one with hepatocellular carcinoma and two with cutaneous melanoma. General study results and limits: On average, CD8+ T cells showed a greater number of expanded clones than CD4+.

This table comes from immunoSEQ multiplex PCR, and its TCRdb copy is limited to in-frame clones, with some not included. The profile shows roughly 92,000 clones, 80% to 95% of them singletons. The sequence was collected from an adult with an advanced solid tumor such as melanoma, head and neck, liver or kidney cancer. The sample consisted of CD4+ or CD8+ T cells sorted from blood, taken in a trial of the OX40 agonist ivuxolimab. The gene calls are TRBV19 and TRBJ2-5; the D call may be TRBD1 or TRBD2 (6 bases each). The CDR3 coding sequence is TGTGCCAGTGGACTCACGGGGGCCCCACAAGAGACCCAGTACTTC. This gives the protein CASGLTGAPQETQYF. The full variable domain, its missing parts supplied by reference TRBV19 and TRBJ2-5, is DGGITQSPKYLFRKEGQNVTLSCEQNLNHDAMYWYRQDPGQGLRLIYYSQIVNDFQKGDIAEGYSVSREKKESFPLTVTSAQKNPTAFYLCASGLTGAPQETQYFGPGTRLLVL.